This T cell receptor (beta chain) came from a study of cytomegalovirus exposure and HLA in healthy donors. The V gene lost 1 base and the J gene lost 0 bases, with 8 bases spanning the gap. Per germline, CDR1 SGHRS and CDR2 YFSETQ. The CDR3 is 16 residues long. PCR involved 60 Vbeta and 13 Jbeta primers. Only in-frame clones appear in the TCRdb table, and some are missing; sequencing was by immunoSEQ multiplex PCR. The sample has around 200,000 clones, 77% seen once. Study-wide results and limits: A later analysis showed that HLA-associated TCR beta chains had undergone more clonal expansion than equally common others. For TCR beta chains, V- and J-gene trimming was later linked to a missense DCLRE1C variant.

A word on this clone: Its antigen is currently unknown.

This receptor was taken from a woman aged 60-70 years in good health and CMV-seropositive. Sequencing used PBMCs. The gene calls are TRBV5-1 and TRBJ2-6; D ambiguous. The CDR3: CASSLWSSSGANVLTF. The CDR3 DNA reads as TGCGCCAGCAGCTTGTGGAGCTCCTCTGGGGCCAACGTCCTGACTTTC.